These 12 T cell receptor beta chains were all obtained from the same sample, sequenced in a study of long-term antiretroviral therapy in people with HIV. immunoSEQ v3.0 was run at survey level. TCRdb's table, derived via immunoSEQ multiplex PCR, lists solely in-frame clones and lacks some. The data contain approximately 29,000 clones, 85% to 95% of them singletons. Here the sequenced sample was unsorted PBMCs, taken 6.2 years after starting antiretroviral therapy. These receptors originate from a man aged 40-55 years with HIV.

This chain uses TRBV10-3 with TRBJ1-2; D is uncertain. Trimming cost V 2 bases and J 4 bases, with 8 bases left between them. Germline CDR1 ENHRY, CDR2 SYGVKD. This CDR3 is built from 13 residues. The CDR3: CAISEETAYGYTF. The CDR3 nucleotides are TGTGCCATCAGTGAGGAGACGGCCTATGGCTACACCTTC.

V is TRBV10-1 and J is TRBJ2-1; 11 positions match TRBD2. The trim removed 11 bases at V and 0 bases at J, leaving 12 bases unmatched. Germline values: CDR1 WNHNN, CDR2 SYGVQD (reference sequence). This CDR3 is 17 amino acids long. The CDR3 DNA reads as TGCGCCGCCCCGGCTAGCGGGGGGAAAAGCTCCTACAATGAGCAGTTCTTC. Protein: CAAPASGGKSSYNEQFF.

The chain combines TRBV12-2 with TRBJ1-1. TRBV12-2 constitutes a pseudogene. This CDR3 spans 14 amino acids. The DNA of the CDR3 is TGTGCAAGTCGCATAGCAAAAAGGGTCACTGAAGCTTTCTTT. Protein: CASRIAKRVTEAFF.

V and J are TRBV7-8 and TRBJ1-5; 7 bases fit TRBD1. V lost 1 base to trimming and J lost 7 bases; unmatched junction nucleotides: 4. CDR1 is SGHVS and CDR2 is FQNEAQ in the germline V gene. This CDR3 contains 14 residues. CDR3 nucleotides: TGTGCCAGCAGCTTAGATCAGGGGGGACAGCCCCAGCATTTT. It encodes CASSLDQGGQPQHF.

Here the CDR3 reads CASSLMGGAGTEAFF. Written as DNA, the CDR3 is TGTGCCAGCAGCTTAATGGGGGGCGCGGGCACTGAAGCTTTCTTT. The chain is built from TRBV7-9 and TRBJ1-1, with D perhaps TRBD1 (6 bases). V gave up 2 bases and J gave up 4 bases, with 14 bases separating them. Germline V gene sequence: CDR1 SEHNR, CDR2 FQNEAQ (reference sequence). This CDR3 spans 15 amino acids.

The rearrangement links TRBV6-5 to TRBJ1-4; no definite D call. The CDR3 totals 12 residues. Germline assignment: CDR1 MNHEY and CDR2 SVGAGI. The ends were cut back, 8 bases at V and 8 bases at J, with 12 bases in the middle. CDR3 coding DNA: TGTGCCAGCGGGAGAAAACGAGAAAAACTGTTTTTT. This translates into CASGRKREKLFF.

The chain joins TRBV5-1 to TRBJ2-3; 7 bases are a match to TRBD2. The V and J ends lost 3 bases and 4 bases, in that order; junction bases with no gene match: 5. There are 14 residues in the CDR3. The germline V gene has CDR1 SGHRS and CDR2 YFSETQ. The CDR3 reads CASSWGGFADTQYF. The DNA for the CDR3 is TGCGCCAGCAGCTGGGGGGGGTTCGCAGATACGCAGTATTTT.

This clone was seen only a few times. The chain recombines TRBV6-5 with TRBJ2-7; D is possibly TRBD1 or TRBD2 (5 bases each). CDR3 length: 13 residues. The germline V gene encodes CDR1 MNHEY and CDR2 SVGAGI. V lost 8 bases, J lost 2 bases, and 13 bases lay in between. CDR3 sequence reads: CASGKGRAYEQYF. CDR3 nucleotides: TGTGCCAGCGGTAAGGGACGCGCCTACGAGCAGTACTTC.

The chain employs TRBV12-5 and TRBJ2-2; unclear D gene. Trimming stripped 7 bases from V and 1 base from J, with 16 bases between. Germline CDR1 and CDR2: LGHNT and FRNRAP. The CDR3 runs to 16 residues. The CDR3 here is CASAPHLAVNTGELFF. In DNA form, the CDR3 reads TGTGCTAGTGCCCCCCATTTGGCGGTGAACACCGGGGAGCTGTTTTTT.

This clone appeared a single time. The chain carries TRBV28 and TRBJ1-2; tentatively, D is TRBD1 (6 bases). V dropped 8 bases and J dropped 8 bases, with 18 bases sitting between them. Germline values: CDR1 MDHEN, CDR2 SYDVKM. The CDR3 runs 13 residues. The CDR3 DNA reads TGTGCCAGCGCATCCCCAGGGGCTGAGGGCTACACCTTC. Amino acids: CASASPGAEGYTF.

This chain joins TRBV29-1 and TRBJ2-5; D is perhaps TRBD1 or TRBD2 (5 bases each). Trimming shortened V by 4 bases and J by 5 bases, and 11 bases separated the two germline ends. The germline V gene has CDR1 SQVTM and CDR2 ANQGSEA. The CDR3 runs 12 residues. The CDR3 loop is CSVAAWGETQYF. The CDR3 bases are TGCAGCGTTGCGGCTTGGGGGGAGACCCAGTACTTC.

This chain's CDR3 is CASSTGFNEQFF. The CDR3 coding sequence is TGTGCCAGTAGTACAGGTTTCAATGAGCAGTTCTTC. The rearrangement links TRBV19 to TRBJ2-1; D remains ambiguous. The CDR3 length is 12 residues. Germline V gives CDR1 LNHDA, CDR2 SQIVND (reference sequence). The V end lost 4 bases, the J end lost 6 bases, and 7 bases lay between the germline ends.